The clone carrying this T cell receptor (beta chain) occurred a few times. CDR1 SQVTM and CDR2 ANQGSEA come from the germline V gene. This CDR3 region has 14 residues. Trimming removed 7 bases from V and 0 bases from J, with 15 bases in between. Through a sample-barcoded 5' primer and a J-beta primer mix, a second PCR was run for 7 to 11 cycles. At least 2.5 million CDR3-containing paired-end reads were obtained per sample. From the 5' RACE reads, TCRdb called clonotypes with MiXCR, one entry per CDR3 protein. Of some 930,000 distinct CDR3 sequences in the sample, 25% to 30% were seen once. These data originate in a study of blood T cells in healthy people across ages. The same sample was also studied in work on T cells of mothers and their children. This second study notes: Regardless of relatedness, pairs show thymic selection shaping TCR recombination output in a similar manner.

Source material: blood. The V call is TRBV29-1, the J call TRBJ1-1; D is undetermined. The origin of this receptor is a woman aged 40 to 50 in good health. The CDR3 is CSATNGILNTEAFF. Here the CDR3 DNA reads TGCAGCGCGACCAACGGGATTTTGAACACTGAAGCTTTCTTT.